The clone carrying this T cell receptor (beta chain) was recorded a few times. These data originate in a study of PD-L1 blockade in urothelial cancer. Germline V CDR1 and CDR2: GTSNPN, SVGIG (reference sequence). V lost 8 bases and J 0 bases, leaving 7 bases between the germline ends. The CDR3 has 11 amino acids. The time point here: peripheral blood 6 weeks after treatment start. Here immunoSEQ multiplex PCR was the method, and the copy in TCRdb shows in-frame clones only, minus some. The sample has roughly 45,000 clones; almost 85% are singletons. The source of this sequence is a man aged 60 to 75 with urothelial cancer. The rearrangement joins TRBV30 to TRBJ1-1; D may be TRBD1 (5 bases). The material was PBMCs, obtained around atezolizumab (anti-PD-L1) treatment. The CDR3 DNA sequence: TGTGCCCGGGGGATGAACACTGAAGCTTTCTTT. Translating gives CARGMNTEAFF.